The TCR beta chain under discussion was sequenced for a study of cytomegalovirus exposure and HLA in healthy donors. This CDR3 comprises 16 residues. Germline values: CDR1 MDHEN, CDR2 SYDVKM. The V and J ends lost 2 bases and 1 base respectively, with 12 bases between them. The PCR used 60 Vbeta and 13 Jbeta primers. TCRdb's table, derived via immunoSEQ multiplex PCR, lists solely in-frame clones and lacks some. The sample totals tens of thousands of clones; its top ten clones hold around 1.6%. Study conclusions and caveats: One variant, a missense change in DCLRE1C, was linked in a later analysis to TCR beta V- and J-gene trimming.

Of note for this clone: Its antigen remains unidentified.

This rearrangement joins TRBV28 to TRBJ2-1; tentative D call: TRBD2 (5 bases). Sequences were obtained from PBMCs. This sequence originates from an older woman in good health and CMV-seronegative. This CDR3 reads CASSLIAGSSYNEQFF. Written as DNA, the CDR3 is TGTGCCAGCAGTTTAATCGCGGGTAGTTCCTACAATGAGCAGTTCTTC.